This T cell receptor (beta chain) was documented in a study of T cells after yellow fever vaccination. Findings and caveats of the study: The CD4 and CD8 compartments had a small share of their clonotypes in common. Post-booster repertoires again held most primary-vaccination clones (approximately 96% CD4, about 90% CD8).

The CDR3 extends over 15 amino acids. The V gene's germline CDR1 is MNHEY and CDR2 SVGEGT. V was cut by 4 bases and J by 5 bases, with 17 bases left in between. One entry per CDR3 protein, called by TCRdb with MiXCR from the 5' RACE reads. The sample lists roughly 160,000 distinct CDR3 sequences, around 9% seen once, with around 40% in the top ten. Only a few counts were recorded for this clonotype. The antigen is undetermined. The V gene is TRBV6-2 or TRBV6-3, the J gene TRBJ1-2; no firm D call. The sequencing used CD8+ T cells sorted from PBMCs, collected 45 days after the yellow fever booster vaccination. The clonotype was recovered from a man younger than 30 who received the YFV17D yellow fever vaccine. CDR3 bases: TGTGCCAGCAGTTCCGGACTGGTCGGTGAATATGGCTACACCTTC. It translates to CASSSGLVGEYGYTF.